What follows describes a single T cell receptor (beta chain). The antigen is not known. The sample belongs to a study of cytomegalovirus exposure and HLA in healthy donors. Notes on the study in general: Sequence variants that were highly shared formed a cluster that was likely a sequencing artifact. Presence/absence analyses treated sequencing depth as roughly uniform across donors.

The PCR contained 60 Vbeta and 13 Jbeta primers. Source study methods: An analysis performed later counted roughly 80 million unique TCR beta chains (roughly 11 million of them shared). Measured with immunoSEQ multiplex PCR; TCRdb has only the in-frame clones, and not every one. Clone size and the V and J calls come from that table; the DNA yielded D and trimming. The table includes roughly 120,000 clones, 60% to 85% detected once. The CDR3 is 15 residues long. This chain links TRBV12-2 with TRBJ1-1; whether TRBD1, the table's D call, matches the DNA was not checked. TRBV12-2 counts as a pseudogene. The material sequenced was PBMCs. The clonotype was recovered from a woman aged 40-49 years in good health and CMV-seropositive. The CDR3 spells CASRLGQGAHTEAFF. The CDR3 DNA sequence: TGTGCAAGTCGCTTAGGACAGGGAGCCCACACTGAAGCTTTCTTT.